This T cell receptor beta chain was found in a study of blood T cell repertoires in COVID-19. The overall study: The samples span acute and convalescent COVID-19 from the United States, Italy and Spain.

CDR3 length equals 14 residues. Trimming shortened V by 5 bases and J by 0 bases, and 9 bases separated the two germline ends. CDR1 is SGHRS and CDR2 is YFSETQ in the germline V gene. Sequenced by immunoSEQ multiplex PCR; TCRdb stores in-frame clones only, minus some. The sample lists 100,000 to 120,000 clones; roughly 87% were seen once. The chain joins TRBV5-1 to TRBJ1-3; D call uncertain. Sequencing was carried out using peripheral blood. The clonotype was recovered from a human donor in a cohort sampled during active COVID-19. CDR3 in DNA: TGCGCCAGCAGTCAAACCAGCTCTGGAAACACCATATATTTT. Its translation: CASSQTSSGNTIYF.